This T cell receptor (beta chain) was sequenced during a study of CD8+ T cells in alopecia areata. Regarding treatment: oral pan-JAK inhibitor, 5-10 mg twice daily. cDNA serving as the sequencing template came from extracted, reverse transcribed RNA. Using immunoSEQ multiplex PCR, the repertoire was profiled, and TCRdb retains in-frame clones only, with some absent. The sample comprises approximately 190,000 clones, 58% of which are singletons, and more than 5.5% rests with the top ten. The CDR3 has 16 residues. Germline values: CDR1 SGHTA, CDR2 FQGTGA. The J segment lost 4 bases and the V segment lost 4 bases, leaving 4 bases of the junction unmatched.

This clonotype originated in a human donor with alopecia areata. The gene calls are TRBV7-3 and TRBJ2-2; 12 bases fit TRBD2. Source: CD4+ T cells sorted from blood, taken at week 24, from a patient treated with tofacitinib. As DNA, the CDR3 is TGTGCCAGCAGCTCTAGCGGGAGGGCCGGCACCGGGGAGCTGTTTTTT. It yields the protein CASSSSGRAGTGELFF. Drawing the rest from reference TRBV7-3 and TRBJ2-2, the complete variable domain is GAGVSQTPSNKVTEKGKYVELRCDPISGHTALYWYRQSLGQGPEFLIYFQGTGAADDSGLPNDRFFAVRPEGSVSTLKIQRTERGDSAVYLCASSSSGRAGTGELFFGEGSRLTVL.